The entry below describes one T cell receptor (beta chain). The data belong to a study of blood T cell repertoires in COVID-19. Assay used: immunoSEQ multiplex PCR; TCRdb lists only in-frame clones, some missing. This table has around 250,000 clones, approximately 85% appearing once. Germline V lookup: CDR1 SGHVS, CDR2 FQNEAQ. J was trimmed by 7 bases and V by 6 bases; bases with no gene match: 16. The CDR3 sequence is 16 residues long. The clonotype originates from a woman between 50 and 59 years old who had recovered from COVID-19. Sample: PBMCs or T cells enriched from blood (not recorded which). The chain combines TRBV7-8 with TRBJ1-1, with 8 positions matching TRBD1. The CDR3 sequence is CASSPPLPGQVFEAFF. CDR3 bases: TGTGCCAGCAGTCCGCCTCTCCCGGGACAGGTATTTGAAGCTTTCTTT.